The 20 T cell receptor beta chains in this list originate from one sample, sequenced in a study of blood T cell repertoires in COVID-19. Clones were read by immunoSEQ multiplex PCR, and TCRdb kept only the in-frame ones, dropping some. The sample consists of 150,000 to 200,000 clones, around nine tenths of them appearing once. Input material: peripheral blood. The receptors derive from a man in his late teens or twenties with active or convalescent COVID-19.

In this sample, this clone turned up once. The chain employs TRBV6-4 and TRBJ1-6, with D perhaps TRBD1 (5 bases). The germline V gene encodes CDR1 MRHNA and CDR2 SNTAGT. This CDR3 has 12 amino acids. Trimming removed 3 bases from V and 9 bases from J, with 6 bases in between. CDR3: CASSDRGSPLHF. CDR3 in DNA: TGTGCCAGCAGTGATAGGGGTTCACCCCTCCACTTT.

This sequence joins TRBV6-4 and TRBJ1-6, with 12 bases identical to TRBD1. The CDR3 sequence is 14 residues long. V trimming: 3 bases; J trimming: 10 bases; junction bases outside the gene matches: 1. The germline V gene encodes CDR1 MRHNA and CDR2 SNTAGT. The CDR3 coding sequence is TGTGCCAGCAGTGATGGGACAGGGGGCTCACCCCTCCACTTT. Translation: CASSDGTGGSPLHF.

The CDR3 region is CASSPLDRGNEQFF. CDR3 DNA sequence: TGTGCCAGCAGTCCCCTAGACAGGGGCAATGAGCAGTTCTTC. The V and J genes are TRBV27 and TRBJ2-1, with TRBD1 matching 8 bases. In germline, CDR1 is MNHEY, CDR2 SMNVEV (reference sequence). This CDR3 has 14 amino acids. With V trimmed by 5 bases and J by 6 bases, 6 bases remained unmatched.

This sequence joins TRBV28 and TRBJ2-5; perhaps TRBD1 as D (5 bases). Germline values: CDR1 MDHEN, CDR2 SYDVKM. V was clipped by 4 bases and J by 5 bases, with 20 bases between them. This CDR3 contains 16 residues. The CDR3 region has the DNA TGTGCCAGCAGTTCTCGCAGGGATTACGTCTCGGAGACCCAGTACTTC. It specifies CASSSRRDYVSETQYF.

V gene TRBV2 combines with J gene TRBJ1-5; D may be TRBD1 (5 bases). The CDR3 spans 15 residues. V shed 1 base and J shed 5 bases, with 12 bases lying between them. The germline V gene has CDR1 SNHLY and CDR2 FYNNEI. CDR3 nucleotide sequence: TGTGCCAGCAGTGAAGGGGCAGGGCGGCATCAGCCCCAGCATTTT. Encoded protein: CASSEGAGRHQPQHF.

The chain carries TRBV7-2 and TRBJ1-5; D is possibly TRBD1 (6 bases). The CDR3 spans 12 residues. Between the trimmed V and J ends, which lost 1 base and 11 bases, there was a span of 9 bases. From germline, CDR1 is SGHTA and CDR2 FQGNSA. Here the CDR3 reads CASSLGGGSQHF. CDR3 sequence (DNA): TGTGCCAGCAGCTTAGGAGGGGGATCCCAGCATTTT.

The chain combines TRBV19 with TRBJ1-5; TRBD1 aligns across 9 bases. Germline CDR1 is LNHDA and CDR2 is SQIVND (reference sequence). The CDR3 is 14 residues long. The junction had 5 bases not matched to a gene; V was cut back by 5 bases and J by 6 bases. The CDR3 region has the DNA TGTGCCAGTAGTGTAACACAGGGGGCTCAGCCCCAGCATTTT. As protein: CASSVTQGAQPQHF.

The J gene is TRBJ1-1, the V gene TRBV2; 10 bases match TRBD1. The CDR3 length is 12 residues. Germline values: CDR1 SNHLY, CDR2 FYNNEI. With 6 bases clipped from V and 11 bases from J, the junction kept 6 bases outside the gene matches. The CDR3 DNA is TGTGCCAGCAGGGACAGGGGGACTCGGGCTTTCTTT. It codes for CASRDRGTRAFF.

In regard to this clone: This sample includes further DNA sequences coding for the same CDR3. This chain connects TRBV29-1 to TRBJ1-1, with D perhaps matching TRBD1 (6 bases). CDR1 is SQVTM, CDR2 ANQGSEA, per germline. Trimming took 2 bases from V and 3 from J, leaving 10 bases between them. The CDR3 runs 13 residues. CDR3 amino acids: CSVERGRDTEAFF. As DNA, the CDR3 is TGCAGCGTTGAAAGGGGGAGGGACACTGAAGCTTTCTTT.

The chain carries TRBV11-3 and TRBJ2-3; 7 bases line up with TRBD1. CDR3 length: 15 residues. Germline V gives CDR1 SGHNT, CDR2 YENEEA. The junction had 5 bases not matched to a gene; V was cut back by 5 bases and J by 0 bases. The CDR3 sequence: CASSLGGQSTDTQYF. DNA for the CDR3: TGTGCCAGCAGCCTAGGGGGCCAGAGCACAGATACGCAGTATTTT.

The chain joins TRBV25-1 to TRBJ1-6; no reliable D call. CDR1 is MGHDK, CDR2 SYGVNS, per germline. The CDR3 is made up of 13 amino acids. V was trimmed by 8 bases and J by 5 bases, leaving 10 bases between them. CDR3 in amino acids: CASQGLHNSPLHF. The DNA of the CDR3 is TGTGCCAGCCAAGGACTTCATAATTCACCCCTCCACTTT.

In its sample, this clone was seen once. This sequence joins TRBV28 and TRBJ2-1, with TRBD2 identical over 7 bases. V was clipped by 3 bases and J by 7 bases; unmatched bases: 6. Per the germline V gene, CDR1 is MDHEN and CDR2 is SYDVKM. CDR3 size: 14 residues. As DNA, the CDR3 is TGTGCCAGCAGTTTGGTAACGCGGGAGAATGAGCAGTTCTTC. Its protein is CASSLVTRENEQFF.

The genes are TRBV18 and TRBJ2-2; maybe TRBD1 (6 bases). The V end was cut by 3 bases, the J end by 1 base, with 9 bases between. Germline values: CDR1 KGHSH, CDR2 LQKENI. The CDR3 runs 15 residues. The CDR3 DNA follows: TGTGCCAGCTCACCCCTGGGACAGAACACCGGGGAGCTGTTTTTT. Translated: CASSPLGQNTGELFF.

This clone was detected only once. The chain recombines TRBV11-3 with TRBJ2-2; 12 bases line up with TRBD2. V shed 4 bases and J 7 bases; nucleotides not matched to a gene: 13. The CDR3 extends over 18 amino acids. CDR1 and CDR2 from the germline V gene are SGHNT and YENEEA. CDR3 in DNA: TGTGCCAGCAGCTCTCCCAGGTCTAGCGGGGGGGCCGACGGGGAGCTGTTTTTT. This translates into CASSSPRSSGGADGELFF.

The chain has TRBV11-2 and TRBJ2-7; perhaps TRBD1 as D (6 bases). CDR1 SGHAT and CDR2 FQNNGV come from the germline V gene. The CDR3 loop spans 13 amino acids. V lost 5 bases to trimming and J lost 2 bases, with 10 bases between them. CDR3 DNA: TGTGCCAGCAGCCTCACAGGGCCCTACGAGCAGTACGTC. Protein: CASSLTGPYEQYV.

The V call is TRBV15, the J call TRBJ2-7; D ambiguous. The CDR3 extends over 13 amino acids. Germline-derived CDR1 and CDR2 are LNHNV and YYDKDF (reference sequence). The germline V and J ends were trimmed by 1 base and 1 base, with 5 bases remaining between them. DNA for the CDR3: TGTGCCACCAGCAGAGTCAGGTCCTACGAGCAGTACGTC. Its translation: CATSRVRSYEQYV.

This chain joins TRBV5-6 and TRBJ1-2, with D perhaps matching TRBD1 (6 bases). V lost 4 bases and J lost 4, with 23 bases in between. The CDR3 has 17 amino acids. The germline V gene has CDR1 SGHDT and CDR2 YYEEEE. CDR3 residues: CASSRLRTAATPYGYTF. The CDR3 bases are TGTGCCAGCAGCCGCCTCCGGACAGCCGCAACGCCCTATGGCTACACCTTC.

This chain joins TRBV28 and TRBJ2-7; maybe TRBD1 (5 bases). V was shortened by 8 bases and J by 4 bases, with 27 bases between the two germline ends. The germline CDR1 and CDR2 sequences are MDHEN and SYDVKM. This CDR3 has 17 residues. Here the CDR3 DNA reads TGTGCCAGCCGATCTGTTTTGGCGCGACAGCAAGATTACGAGCAGTACGTC. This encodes CASRSVLARQQDYEQYV.

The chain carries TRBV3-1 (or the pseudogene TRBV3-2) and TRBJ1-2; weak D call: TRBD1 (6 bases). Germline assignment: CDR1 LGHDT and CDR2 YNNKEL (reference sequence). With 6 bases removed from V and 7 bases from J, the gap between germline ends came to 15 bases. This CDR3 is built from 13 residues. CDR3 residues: CASRLGGGAGYTF. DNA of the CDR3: TGTGCCAGCAGACTGGGCGGGGGGGCTGGCTACACCTTC.

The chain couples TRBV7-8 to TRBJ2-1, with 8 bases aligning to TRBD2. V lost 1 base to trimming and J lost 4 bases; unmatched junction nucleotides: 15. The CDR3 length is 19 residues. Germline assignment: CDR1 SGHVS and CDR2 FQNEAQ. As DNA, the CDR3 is TGTGCCAGCAGCTTAGGATCGCCGACTAGCGAAACGAGATACAATGAGCAGTTCTTC. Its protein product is CASSLGSPTSETRYNEQFF.